Listed here are 16 T cell receptor beta chains from one sample, sequenced in a study of T cell responses to AZD1222 COVID-19 vaccine. Sequencing was performed with immunoSEQ multiplex PCR; in TCRdb, only in-frame clones are kept and a portion is missing. The data hold over 100,000 clones, with roughly nine tenths observed a single time. The sample was peripheral blood, taken 28 days after the second dose of the MenACWY control vaccine. These receptor sequences come from an adult who received the MenACWY meningococcal vaccine as a control.

The CDR3 DNA is TGTGCCAGTAGCCCGGGACAGGGGGTCTCCTACGAGCAGTACTTC. It yields the protein CASSPGQGVSYEQYF. V usage is TRBV19 and J usage is TRBJ2-7; 11 bases align to TRBD1. The CDR3 runs to 15 residues. The V gene end was trimmed by 6 bases and the J gene end by 0 bases; junction bases not matched to a gene: 4. The V gene's germline CDR1 is LNHDA and CDR2 SQIVND (reference sequence).

The chain employs TRBV2 and TRBJ2-3; 16 nucleotides match TRBD2. Germline lookup yields CDR1 SNHLY and CDR2 FYNNEI. The CDR3 totals 16 residues. With 6 bases clipped from V and 4 bases from J, the junction kept 4 bases outside the gene matches. The CDR3: CASRPGLAGGADTQYF. The DNA of the CDR3 is TGTGCCAGCAGGCCGGGACTAGCGGGGGGGGCAGATACGCAGTATTTT.

The chain is built from TRBV29-1 and TRBJ2-7, with TRBD1 identical over 7 bases. This CDR3 region has 14 residues. Germline V gene sequence: CDR1 SQVTM, CDR2 ANQGSEA. The CDR3 loop is CGIIQGTPPYEQYF. The CDR3 DNA is TGCGGAATCATACAGGGGACACCGCCCTACGAGCAGTACTTC.

J is TRBJ1-5 and V is TRBV28; the match to TRBD1 covers 8 bases. Germline CDR1 reads MDHEN; CDR2 reads SYDVKM. V lost 7 bases and J lost 7; bases outside the gene matches: 6. CDR3 length: 13 amino acids. DNA for the CDR3: TGTGCCAGCACCGAGACAGGGGTCCAGCCCCAGCATTTT. This gives the protein CASTETGVQPQHF.

The CDR3 region has the DNA TGTGCCAGCAGTTTATGGGGACAGGGCTATGGCTACACCTTC. It codes for CASSLWGQGYGYTF. The genes are TRBV28 and TRBJ1-2; TRBD1 aligns across 9 bases. Germline trimming cut 0 bases from V and 4 bases from J; bases unmatched to any gene: 0. Germline loops: CDR1 MDHEN, CDR2 SYDVKM. The CDR3 covers 14 residues.

For the CDR3, the DNA is TGTGCCAGCAGCCAAGGAGGATTGGATTGGAGAGACAGGGCCCACGAGCAGTACTTC. Translation gives CASSQGGLDWRDRAHEQYF. This sequence joins TRBV14 and TRBJ2-7; TRBD1 aligns across 7 bases. Germline values: CDR1 SGHDN, CDR2 FVKESK. The CDR3 has 19 residues. Germline trimming cut 1 base from V and 5 bases from J; bases unmatched to any gene: 20.

The chain uses TRBV4-2 and TRBJ2-3; the match to TRBD2 covers 7 bases. Germline CDR1 and CDR2: LGHNA and YNFKEQ. The CDR3 loop spans 16 amino acids. Trimming at V came to 1 base and at J to 5 bases, leaving 9 bases not matched to a gene. The CDR3 is CASSQGWAGVKDTQYF. The CDR3 nucleotides read TGTGCCAGCAGCCAAGGCTGGGCGGGGGTGAAAGATACGCAGTATTTT.

V is TRBV28 and J is TRBJ1-2; no definite D call. V was cut by 5 bases and J by 4 bases, with 14 bases left in between. Per germline, CDR1 MDHEN and CDR2 SYDVKM. The CDR3 totals 14 residues. CDR3 nucleotide sequence: TGTGCCAGCAGTCCCCTCCGGACGACCTATGGCTACACCTTC. It encodes CASSPLRTTYGYTF.

This clone was found a few times. This chain connects TRBV2 to TRBJ1-6; possibly TRBD1 for D (5 bases). Trimming stripped 2 bases from V and 3 bases from J, with 8 bases between. Germline loops: CDR1 SNHLY, CDR2 FYNNEI. This CDR3 has 15 residues. The CDR3 loop is CASSERQGYNSPLHF. In DNA, the CDR3 is TGTGCCAGCAGTGAACGTCAGGGCTATAATTCACCCCTCCACTTT.

In this sample, this clone turned up once. V is TRBV7-9 and J is TRBJ2-4, with D perhaps matching TRBD1 (6 bases). V was clipped by 3 bases and J by 0 bases, with 9 bases between them. This CDR3 spans 15 amino acids. The germline V gene has CDR1 SEHNR and CDR2 FQNEAQ (reference sequence). The chain's CDR3 is CASSFPTGAKNIQYF. The DNA for the CDR3 is TGTGCCAGCAGCTTCCCGACAGGAGCCAAAAACATTCAGTACTTC.

V is TRBV11-2 and J is TRBJ2-7; D may be TRBD2 (6 bases). The ends were cut back, 7 bases at V and 10 bases at J, with 29 bases in the middle. Germline V lookup: CDR1 SGHAT, CDR2 FQNNGV. This CDR3 is built from 16 residues. This CDR3 is CASNHRMGLAGRPQYF. As DNA, the CDR3 is TGTGCCAGCAACCACCGTATGGGGTTGGCGGGGCGGCCACAGTACTTC.

V and J are TRBV5-1 and TRBJ2-1; 14 nucleotides match TRBD2. Trimming cost V 3 bases and J 15 bases; bases outside gene matches: 11. In germline, CDR1 is SGHRS, CDR2 YFSETQ. The CDR3 consists of 15 residues. This CDR3 reads CASSSQTSGGAIWFF. The CDR3 coding sequence is TGCGCCAGCAGCTCACAGACTAGCGGGGGGGCGATTTGGTTCTTC.

The chain carries TRBV24-1 and TRBJ1-2; 8 bases align to TRBD1. Germline V gene sequence: CDR1 KGHDR, CDR2 SFDVKD. This CDR3 region has 17 residues. Unmatched junction bases numbered 13, after V lost 3 bases and J lost 5 bases. The CDR3 protein is CATSDPNARTGFYGYTF. CDR3 DNA sequence: TGTGCCACCAGTGATCCGAACGCCCGGACAGGGTTTTATGGCTACACCTTC.

This chain links TRBV6-5 with TRBJ1-2, with 9 bases fitting TRBD1. The CDR3 length is 13 residues. Germline lookup yields CDR1 MNHEY and CDR2 SVGAGI. Trimming took 8 bases from V and 5 from J; bases not matched to a gene: 6. CDR3 DNA: TGTGCCAGCCGGACCGGGACAGGGTATGGCTACACCTTC. Its translation is CASRTGTGYGYTF.

This chain links TRBV7-9 with TRBJ2-5; a possible D gene is TRBD2 (5 bases). The CDR3 extends over 14 amino acids. Trimming took 5 bases from V and 1 from J, leaving 11 bases between them. The germline gives CDR1 SEHNR, CDR2 FQNEAQ (reference sequence). The CDR3 sequence is CASSQAGSQETQYF. The CDR3 coding sequence is TGTGCCAGCAGCCAGGCGGGCAGCCAAGAGACCCAGTACTTC.

The chain recombines TRBV6-2 or TRBV6-3 with TRBJ2-3, with 7 bases aligning to TRBD1. The V gene end was trimmed by 6 bases and the J gene end by 1 base; junction bases not matched to a gene: 7. CDR1 is MNHEY, CDR2 SVGEGT, per germline. The CDR3 has 15 residues. This chain's CDR3 is CASSPHQGGTDTQYF. In DNA, the CDR3 is TGTGCCAGCAGCCCACATCAGGGGGGCACAGATACGCAGTATTTT.